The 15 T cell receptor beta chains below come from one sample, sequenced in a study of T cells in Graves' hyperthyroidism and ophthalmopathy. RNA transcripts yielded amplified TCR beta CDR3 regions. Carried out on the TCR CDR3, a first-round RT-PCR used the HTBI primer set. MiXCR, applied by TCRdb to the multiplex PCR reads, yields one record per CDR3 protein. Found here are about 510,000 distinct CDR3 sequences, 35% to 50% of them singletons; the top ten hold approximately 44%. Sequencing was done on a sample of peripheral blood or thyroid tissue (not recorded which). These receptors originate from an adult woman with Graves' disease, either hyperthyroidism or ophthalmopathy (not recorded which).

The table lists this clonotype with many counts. The CDR3 sequence is CSGAAGTGRSEQYF. The CDR3 nucleotides read TGCAGCGGTGCCGCCGGGACGGGGAGGTCCGAGCAGTACTTC. The chain uses TRBV29-1 and TRBJ2-7; perhaps TRBD2 as D (6 bases). The ends were cut back, 7 bases at V and 6 bases at J, with 22 bases in the middle. CDR1 SQVTM and CDR2 ANQGSEA come from the germline V gene. CDR3 length equals 14 residues.

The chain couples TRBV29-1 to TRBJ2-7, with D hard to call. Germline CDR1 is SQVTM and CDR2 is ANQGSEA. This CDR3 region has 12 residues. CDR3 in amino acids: CSLEGSSYEQYF. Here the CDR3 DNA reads TGCAGTTTAGAAGGCAGCTCCTACGAGCAGTACTTC.

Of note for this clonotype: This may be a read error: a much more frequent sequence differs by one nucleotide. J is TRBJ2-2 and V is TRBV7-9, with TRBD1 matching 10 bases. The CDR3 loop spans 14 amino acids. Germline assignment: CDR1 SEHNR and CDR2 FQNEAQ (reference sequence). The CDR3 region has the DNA TGTGCCAGCAGCCCGACAGGGGGCACCGAGGAGCTGTTTTTT. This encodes CASSPTGGTEELFF.

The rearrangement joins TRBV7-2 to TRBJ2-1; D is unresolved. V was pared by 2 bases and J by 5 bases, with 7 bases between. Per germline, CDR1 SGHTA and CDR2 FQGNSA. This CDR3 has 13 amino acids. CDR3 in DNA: TGTGCCAGCAGCTTACCGGGCCACAATGAGCAGTTCTTC. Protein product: CASSLPGHNEQFF.

CDR3 protein: CASSSMGGNTDTQYF. For the CDR3, the DNA is TGTGCCAGCAGCTCAATGGGGGGAAACACAGATACGCAGTATTTT. The chain has TRBV7-2 and TRBJ2-3, with D possibly being TRBD2 (6 bases). CDR3 length equals 15 residues. From germline, CDR1 is SGHTA and CDR2 FQGNSA. Trimming removed 4 bases at V and 2 bases at J, with 13 bases between.

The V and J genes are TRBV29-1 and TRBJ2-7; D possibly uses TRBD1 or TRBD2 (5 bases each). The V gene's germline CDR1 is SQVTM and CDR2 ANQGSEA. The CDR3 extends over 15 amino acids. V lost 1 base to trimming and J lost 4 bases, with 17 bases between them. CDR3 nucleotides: TGCAGCGTTGAAGGGGACCAGAAAGCGTTTTACGAGCAGTACTTC. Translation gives CSVEGDQKAFYEQYF.

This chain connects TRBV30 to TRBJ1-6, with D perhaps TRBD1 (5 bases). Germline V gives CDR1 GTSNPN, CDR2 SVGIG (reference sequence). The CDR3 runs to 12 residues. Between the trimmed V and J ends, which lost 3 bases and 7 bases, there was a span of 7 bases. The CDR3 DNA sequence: TGTGCCTGGAGCAGGGCCAATTCACCCCTCCACTTT. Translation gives CAWSRANSPLHF.

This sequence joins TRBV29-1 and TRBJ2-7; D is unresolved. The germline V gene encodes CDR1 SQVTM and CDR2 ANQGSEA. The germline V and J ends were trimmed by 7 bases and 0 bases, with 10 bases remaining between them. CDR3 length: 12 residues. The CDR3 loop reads CSALALSYEQYF. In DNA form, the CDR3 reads TGCAGCGCCCTCGCGCTCTCCTACGAGCAGTACTTC.

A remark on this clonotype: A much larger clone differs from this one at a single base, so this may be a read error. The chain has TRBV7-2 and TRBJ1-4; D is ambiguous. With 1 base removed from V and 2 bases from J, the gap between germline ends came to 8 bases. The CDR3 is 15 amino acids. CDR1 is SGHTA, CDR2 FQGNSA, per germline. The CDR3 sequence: CASSLDRVTNEKLFF. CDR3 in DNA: TGTGCCAGCAGCTTAGACAGAGTGACTAATGAAAAACTGTTTTTT.

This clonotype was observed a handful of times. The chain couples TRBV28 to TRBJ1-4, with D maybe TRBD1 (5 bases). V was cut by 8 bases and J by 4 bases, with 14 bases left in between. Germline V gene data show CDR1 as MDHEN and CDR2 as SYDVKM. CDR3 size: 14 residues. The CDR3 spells CASVLRDGNEKLFF. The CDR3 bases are TGTGCCAGCGTGCTCCGGGACGGTAATGAAAAACTGTTTTTT.

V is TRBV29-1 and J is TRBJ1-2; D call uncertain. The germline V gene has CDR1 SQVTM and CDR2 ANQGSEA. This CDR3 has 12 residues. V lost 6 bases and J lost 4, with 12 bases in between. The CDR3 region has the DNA TGCAGCGTGGGAGACACCCGCTATGGCTACACCTTC. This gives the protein CSVGDTRYGYTF.

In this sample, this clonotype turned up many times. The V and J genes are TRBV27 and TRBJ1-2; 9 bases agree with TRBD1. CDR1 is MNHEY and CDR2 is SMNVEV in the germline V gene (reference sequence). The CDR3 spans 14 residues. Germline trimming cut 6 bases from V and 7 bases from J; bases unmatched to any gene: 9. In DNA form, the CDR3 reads TGTGCCAGCAGCCCTTTCAGGGACAGGGTTGGCTACACCTTC. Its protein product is CASSPFRDRVGYTF.

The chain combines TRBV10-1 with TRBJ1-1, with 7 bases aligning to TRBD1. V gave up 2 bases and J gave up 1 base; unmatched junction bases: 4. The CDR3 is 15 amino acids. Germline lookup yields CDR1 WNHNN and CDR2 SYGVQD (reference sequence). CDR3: CASSEHRGGNTEAFF. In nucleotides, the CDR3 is TGCGCCAGCAGTGAGCACAGGGGCGGGAACACTGAAGCTTTCTTT.

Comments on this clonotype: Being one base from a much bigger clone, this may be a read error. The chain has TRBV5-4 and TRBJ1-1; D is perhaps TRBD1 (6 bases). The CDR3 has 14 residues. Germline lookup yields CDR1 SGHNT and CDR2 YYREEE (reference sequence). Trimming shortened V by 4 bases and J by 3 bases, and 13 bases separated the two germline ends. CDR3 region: CASSANRDHTEAFF. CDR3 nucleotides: TGTGCCAGCAGCGCAAACAGGGATCACACTGAAGCTTTCTTT.

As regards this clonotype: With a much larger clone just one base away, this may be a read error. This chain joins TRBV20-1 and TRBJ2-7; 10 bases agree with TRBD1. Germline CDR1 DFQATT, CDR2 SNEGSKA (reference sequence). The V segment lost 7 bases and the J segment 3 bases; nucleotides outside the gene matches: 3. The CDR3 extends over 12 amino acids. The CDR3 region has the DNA TGCAGTGGGGGACAGGGGATCTACGAGCAGTACTTC. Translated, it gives CSGGQGIYEQYF.